Listed here are 12 T cell receptor beta chains from one sample, sequenced in a study of CD4 T cell repertoires in COVID-19. Using immunoSEQ multiplex PCR, the repertoire was profiled, and TCRdb retains in-frame clones only, with some absent. The table shows over 75,000 clones, with around four fifths occurring only once. The sample was CD4+ T cells from peripheral blood, taken after recovery from COVID-19. The receptors shown here come from a human donor who had COVID-19.

This chain joins TRBV30 and TRBJ2-1; TRBD1 aligns across 10 bases. Germline V lookup: CDR1 GTSNPN, CDR2 SVGIG (reference sequence). This CDR3 contains 14 residues. CDR3 in DNA: TGTGCGATTGGGACAGGGGTCTCCTACAATGAGCAGTTCTTC. Encoded protein: CAIGTGVSYNEQFF.

This clone was found once. The chain is built from TRBV6-5 and TRBJ1-4; D is possibly TRBD1 (5 bases). CDR3 length: 15 amino acids. CDR1 MNHEY and CDR2 SVGAGI come from the germline V gene. The V end was cut by 3 bases, the J end by 3 bases, with 11 bases between. CDR3 region: CASSYTRVPNEKLFF. In DNA form, the CDR3 reads TGTGCCAGCAGTTATACCAGGGTCCCTAATGAAAAACTGTTTTTT.

CDR3 sequence reads: CASSQSGAGGYEKLFF. The CDR3 region has the DNA TGCGCCAGCAGCCAGTCAGGTGCAGGGGGGTACGAAAAACTGTTTTTT. J is TRBJ1-4 and V is TRBV4-1, with 7 bases identical to TRBD1. The CDR3 totals 16 residues. V was clipped by 3 bases and J by 8 bases; unmatched bases: 12. From germline, CDR1 is MGHRA and CDR2 YSYEKL.

This clone was seen a single time. J is TRBJ1-1 and V is TRBV12-3 or TRBV12-4, with D possibly matching TRBD1 (6 bases). V lost 7 bases and J 4 bases, leaving 13 bases between the germline ends. The CDR3 contains 13 residues. The CDR3 DNA sequence: TGTGCCAGCAACCAGGGGTTAGGCACTGAAGCTTTCTTT. Amino acids: CASNQGLGTEAFF.

J is TRBJ2-2 and V is TRBV10-3, with a possible D match to TRBD2 (6 bases). The CDR3 has 13 residues. Germline V CDR1 and CDR2: ENHRY, SYGVKD. Trimming shortened V by 6 bases and J by 2 bases, and 7 bases separated the two germline ends. The CDR3 sequence is CAISGGNTGELFF. In DNA form, the CDR3 reads TGTGCCATCAGCGGGGGTAACACCGGGGAGCTGTTTTTT.

This clone was picked up one time. The chain joins TRBV6-1 to TRBJ2-2; no reliable D call. Germline V gene data show CDR1 as MNHNS and CDR2 as SASEGT. Between the trimmed V and J ends, which lost 5 bases and 5 bases, there was a span of 6 bases. The CDR3 runs 12 residues. The CDR3 bases are TGTGCCAGCAGTTCAACGACCGGGGAGCTGTTTTTT. It is translated as CASSSTTGELFF.

This chain uses TRBV7-3 with TRBJ1-3; D gene ambiguous. The CDR3 is 13 residues long. V dropped 5 bases and J dropped 1 base, with 6 bases sitting between them. Germline values: CDR1 SGHTA, CDR2 FQGTGA. CDR3 sequence reads: CASSLDSGNTIYF. For the CDR3, the DNA is TGTGCCAGCAGCCTAGATTCTGGAAACACCATATATTTT.

This chain joins TRBV28 and TRBJ1-5; the match to TRBD1 covers 7 bases. The CDR3 loop spans 19 amino acids. J gave up 3 bases and V 5 bases, and 19 bases lay outside the gene matches. The V gene's germline CDR1 is MDHEN and CDR2 SYDVKM. CDR3 nucleotides: TGTGCCAGCAGTCCTTTTGTAAGGGGGCCAATGTTAATCAATCAGCCCCAGCATTTT. It is translated as CASSPFVRGPMLINQPQHF.

The chain carries TRBV6-5 and TRBJ2-5, with D perhaps matching TRBD2 (5 bases). CDR1 is MNHEY, CDR2 SVGAGI, per germline. This CDR3 has 15 residues. Trimming left V 3 bases short and J 1 base short, with 12 bases between. The chain's CDR3 is CASSYNGLRQETQYF. CDR3 nucleotides: TGTGCCAGCAGTTATAATGGACTCCGCCAAGAGACCCAGTACTTC.

The chain links TRBV28 to TRBJ2-2; D call uncertain. The CDR3 is 11 amino acids. CDR1 MDHEN and CDR2 SYDVKM come from the germline V gene. Trimming left V 5 bases short and J 7 bases short, with 5 bases between. The CDR3: CASSRIGELFF. The CDR3, as DNA: TGTGCCAGCAGTAGAATCGGGGAGCTGTTTTTT.

This chain links TRBV4-1 with TRBJ2-3, with D possibly TRBD2 on 5 matching bases. Trimming took 4 bases from V and 4 from J, leaving 18 bases between them. CDR3 size: 16 residues. The germline gives CDR1 MGHRA, CDR2 YSYEKL. The DNA of the CDR3 is TGCGCCAGCAGCCCGCGGACCTCCAACGGGGCAGATACGCAGTATTTT. It translates to CASSPRTSNGADTQYF.

CDR3: CASSTRLAGVPDTQYF. The CDR3 DNA reads TGTGCCAGCAGCACACGACTAGCGGGAGTGCCAGATACGCAGTATTTT. The chain links TRBV21-1 to TRBJ2-3; TRBD2, as called in the table, went unchecked against the DNA. TRBV21-1 is marked as a pseudogene. This CDR3 has 16 amino acids.